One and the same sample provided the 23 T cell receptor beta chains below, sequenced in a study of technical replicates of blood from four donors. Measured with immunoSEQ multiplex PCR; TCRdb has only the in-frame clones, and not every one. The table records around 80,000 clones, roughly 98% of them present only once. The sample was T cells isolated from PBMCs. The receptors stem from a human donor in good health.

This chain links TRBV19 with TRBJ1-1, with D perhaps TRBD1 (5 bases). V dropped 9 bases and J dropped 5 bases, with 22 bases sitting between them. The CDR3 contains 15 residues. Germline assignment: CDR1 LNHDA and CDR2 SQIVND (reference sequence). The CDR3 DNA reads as TGTGCCAGCAAGAATGGGGGGTCGTGGTGGACTGAAGCTTTCTTT. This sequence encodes CASKNGGSWWTEAFF.

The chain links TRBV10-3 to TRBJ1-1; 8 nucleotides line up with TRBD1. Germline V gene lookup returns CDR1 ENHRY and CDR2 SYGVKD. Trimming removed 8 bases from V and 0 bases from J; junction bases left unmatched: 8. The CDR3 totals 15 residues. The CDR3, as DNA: TGTGCCATCCTGACCTCGACAGGGGTGAACACTGAAGCTTTCTTT. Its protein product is CAILTSTGVNTEAFF.

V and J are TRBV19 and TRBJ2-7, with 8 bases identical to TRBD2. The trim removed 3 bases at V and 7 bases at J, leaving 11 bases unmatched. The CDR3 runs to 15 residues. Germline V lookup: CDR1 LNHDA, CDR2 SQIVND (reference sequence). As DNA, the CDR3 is TGTGCCAGTAGTATTAGGGCGGGAGGCGCATATGAGCAGTACTTC. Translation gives CASSIRAGGAYEQYF. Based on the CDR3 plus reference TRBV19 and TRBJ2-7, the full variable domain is DGGITQSPKYLFRKEGQNVTLSCEQNLNHDAMYWYRQDPGQGLRLIYYSQIVNDFQKGDIAEGYSVSREKKESFPLTVTSAQKNPTAFYLCASSIRAGGAYEQYFGPGTRLTVT.

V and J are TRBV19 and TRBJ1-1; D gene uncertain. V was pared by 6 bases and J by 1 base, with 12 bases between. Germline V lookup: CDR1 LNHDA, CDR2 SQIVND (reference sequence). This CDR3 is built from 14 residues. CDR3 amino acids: CASSRSPGNTEAFF. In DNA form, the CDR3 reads TGTGCCAGTAGCCGCTCCCCAGGGAACACTGAAGCTTTCTTT.

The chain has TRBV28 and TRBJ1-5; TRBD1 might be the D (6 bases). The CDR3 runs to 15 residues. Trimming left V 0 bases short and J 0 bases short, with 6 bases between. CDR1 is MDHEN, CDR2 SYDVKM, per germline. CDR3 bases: TGTGCCAGCAGTTTATGGGACAGTAGCAATCAGCCCCAGCATTTT. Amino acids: CASSLWDSSNQPQHF. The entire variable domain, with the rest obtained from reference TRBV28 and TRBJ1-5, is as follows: DVKVTQSSRYLVKRTGEKVFLECVQDMDHENMFWYRQDPGLGLRLIYFSYDVKMKEKGDIPEGYSVSREKKERFSLILESASTNQTSMYLCASSLWDSSNQPQHFGDGTRLSIL.

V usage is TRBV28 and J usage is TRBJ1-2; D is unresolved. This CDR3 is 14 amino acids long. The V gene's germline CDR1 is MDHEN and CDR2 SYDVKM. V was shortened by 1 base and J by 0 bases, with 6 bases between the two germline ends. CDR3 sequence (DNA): TGTGCCAGCAGTTTATTCCGTACTAACTATGGCTACACCTTC. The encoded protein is CASSLFRTNYGYTF.

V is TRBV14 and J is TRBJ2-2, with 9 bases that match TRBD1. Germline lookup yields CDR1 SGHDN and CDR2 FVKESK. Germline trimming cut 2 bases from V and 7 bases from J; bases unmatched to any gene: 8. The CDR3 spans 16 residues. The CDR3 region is CASSQNPGQGFGELFF. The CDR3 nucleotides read TGTGCCAGCAGCCAAAACCCGGGACAGGGTTTCGGGGAGCTGTTTTTT.

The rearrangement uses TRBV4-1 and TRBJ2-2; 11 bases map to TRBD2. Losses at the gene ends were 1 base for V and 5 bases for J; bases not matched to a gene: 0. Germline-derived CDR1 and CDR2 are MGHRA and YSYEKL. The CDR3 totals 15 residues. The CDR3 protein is CASSQGLAGTGELFF. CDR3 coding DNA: TGCGCCAGCAGCCAAGGACTAGCGGGGACCGGGGAGCTGTTTTTT.

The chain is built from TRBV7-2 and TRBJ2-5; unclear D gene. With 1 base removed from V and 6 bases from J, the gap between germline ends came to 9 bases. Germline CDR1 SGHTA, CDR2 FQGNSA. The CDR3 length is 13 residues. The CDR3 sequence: CASSLDRYQTQYF. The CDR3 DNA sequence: TGTGCCAGCAGCTTAGATCGGTATCAGACCCAGTACTTC.

This CDR3 is CASSETGLAGLEQYF. CDR3 nucleotides: TGTGCCAGCAGTGAAACCGGACTAGCGGGGCTCGAGCAGTACTTC. The chain joins TRBV2 to TRBJ2-7, with TRBD2 identical over 12 bases. The CDR3 has 15 residues. After removal of 2 bases from V and 6 bases from J, the junction contained 5 bases not matched to a gene. Germline lookup yields CDR1 SNHLY and CDR2 FYNNEI.

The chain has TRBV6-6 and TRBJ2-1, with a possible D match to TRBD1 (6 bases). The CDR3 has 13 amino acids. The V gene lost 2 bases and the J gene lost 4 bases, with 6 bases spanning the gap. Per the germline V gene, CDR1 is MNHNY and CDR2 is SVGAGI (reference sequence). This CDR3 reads CASSYGTYNEQFF. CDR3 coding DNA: TGTGCCAGCAGTTACGGGACATACAATGAGCAGTTCTTC.

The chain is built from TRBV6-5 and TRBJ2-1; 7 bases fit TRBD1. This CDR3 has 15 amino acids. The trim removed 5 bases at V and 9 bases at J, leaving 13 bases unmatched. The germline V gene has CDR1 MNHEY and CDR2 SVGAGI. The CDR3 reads CASSHTFDRAGEQFF. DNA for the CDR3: TGTGCCAGCAGTCATACCTTTGACAGGGCCGGTGAGCAGTTCTTC.

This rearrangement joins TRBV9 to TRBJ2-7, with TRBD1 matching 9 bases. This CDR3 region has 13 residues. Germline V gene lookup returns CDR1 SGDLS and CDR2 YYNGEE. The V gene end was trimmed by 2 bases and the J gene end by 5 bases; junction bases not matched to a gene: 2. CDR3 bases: TGTGCCAGCAGCGTCACAGGGGGCAACGAGCAGTACTTC. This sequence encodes CASSVTGGNEQYF.

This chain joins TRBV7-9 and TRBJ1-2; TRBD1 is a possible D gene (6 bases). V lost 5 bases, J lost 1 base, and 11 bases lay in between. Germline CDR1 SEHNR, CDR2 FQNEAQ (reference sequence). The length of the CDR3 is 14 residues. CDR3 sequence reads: CASSGTDSNYGYTF. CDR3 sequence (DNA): TGTGCCAGCAGCGGGACGGACAGTAACTATGGCTACACCTTC.

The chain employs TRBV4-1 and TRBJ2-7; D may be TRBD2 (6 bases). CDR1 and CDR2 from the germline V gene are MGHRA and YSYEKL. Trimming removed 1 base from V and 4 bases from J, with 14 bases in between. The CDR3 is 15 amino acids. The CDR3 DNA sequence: TGCGCCAGCAGCCAAGTGGAGGGGCGGAGTTACGAGCAGTACTTC. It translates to CASSQVEGRSYEQYF.

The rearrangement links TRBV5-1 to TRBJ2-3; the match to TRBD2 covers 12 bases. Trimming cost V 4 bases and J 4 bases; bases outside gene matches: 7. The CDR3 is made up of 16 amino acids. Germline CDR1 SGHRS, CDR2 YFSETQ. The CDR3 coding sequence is TGCGCCAGCAGCCCCGGCCTAGCGGGGGGGCCAGATACGCAGTATTTT. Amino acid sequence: CASSPGLAGGPDTQYF.

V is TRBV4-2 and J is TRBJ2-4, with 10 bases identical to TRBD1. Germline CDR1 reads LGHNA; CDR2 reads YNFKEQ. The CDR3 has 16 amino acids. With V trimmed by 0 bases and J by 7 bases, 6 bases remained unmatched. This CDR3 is CASSQERGQGRNIQYF. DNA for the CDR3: TGTGCCAGCAGCCAAGAAAGGGGACAGGGGCGGAACATTCAGTACTTC.

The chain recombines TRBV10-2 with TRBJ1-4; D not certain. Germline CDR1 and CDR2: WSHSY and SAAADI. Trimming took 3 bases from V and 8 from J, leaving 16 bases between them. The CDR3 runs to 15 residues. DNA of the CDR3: TGCGCCAGCAGTGATGTGAGGACTAGGCAGGAAAAACTGTTTTTT. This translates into CASSDVRTRQEKLFF.

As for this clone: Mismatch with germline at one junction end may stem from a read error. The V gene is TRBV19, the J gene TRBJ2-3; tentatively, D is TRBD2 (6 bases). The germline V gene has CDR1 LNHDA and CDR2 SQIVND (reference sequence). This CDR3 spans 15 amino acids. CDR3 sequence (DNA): TGTGCCAGTAGTATAGGACTAGGTATCACAGATACTCAGTATTTT. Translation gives CASSIGLGITDTQYF.

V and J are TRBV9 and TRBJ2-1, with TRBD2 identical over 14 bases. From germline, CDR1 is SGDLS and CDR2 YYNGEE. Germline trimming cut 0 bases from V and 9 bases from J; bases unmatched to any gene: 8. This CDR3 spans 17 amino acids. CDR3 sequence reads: CASSVVGGLAGVSEQFF. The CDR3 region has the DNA TGTGCCAGCAGCGTAGTGGGGGGACTAGCGGGAGTCAGTGAGCAGTTCTTC. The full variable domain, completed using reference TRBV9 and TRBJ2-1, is DSGVTQTPKHLITATGQRVTLRCSPRSGDLSVYWYQQSLDQGLQFLIQYYNGEERAKGNILERFSAQQFPDLHSELNLSSLELGDSALYFCASSVVGGLAGVSEQFFGPGTRLTVL.

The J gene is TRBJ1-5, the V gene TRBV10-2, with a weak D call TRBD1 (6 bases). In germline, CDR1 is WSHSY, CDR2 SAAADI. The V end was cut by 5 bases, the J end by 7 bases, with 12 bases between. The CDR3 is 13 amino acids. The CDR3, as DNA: TGCGCCAGCAGTACAGGGTCAAGACAGCCCCAGCATTTT. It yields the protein CASSTGSRQPQHF.

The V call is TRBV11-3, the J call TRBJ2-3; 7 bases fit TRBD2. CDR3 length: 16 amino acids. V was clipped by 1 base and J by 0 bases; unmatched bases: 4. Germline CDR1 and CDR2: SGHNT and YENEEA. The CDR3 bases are TGTGCCAGCAGCTTAGGACTAGCCTCTAGCACAGATACGCAGTATTTT. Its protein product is CASSLGLASSTDTQYF.

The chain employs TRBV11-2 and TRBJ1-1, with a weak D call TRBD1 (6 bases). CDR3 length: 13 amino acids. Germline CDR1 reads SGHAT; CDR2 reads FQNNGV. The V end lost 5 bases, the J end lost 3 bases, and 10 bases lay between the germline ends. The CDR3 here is CASSLRQDTEAFF. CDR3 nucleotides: TGTGCCAGCAGCCTTAGACAGGACACTGAAGCTTTCTTT.